This is a list of T cell receptor beta chains from one sample in a study of CD8 T cells in Susac syndrome. MiXCR, applied by TCRdb to the immunoSEQ multiplex PCR reads, yields one record per CDR3 protein. Here the sample spans hundreds of thousands of distinct CDR3 sequences, approximately 94% being singletons. Sequenced input: CD4+ T cells from PBMCs. The receptors were gathered from a human donor with Susac syndrome. The CDR3 runs from the conserved cysteine through the conserved F or W. D genes are given only for firm matches. Size is stated for part of the rows, as once, few or many counts, or as a class when the clone is expanded.

TRBV6-6	NA	14	TRBJ2-7	NA	TGTGCCAGCAGTCCCGGGGAGTCCTTAGTCGAGCAGTACTTC	CASSPGESLVEQYF
TRBV6-2/TRBV6-3	few	13	TRBJ2-7	TRBD1	TGTGCCAGCAGCTGGGACAGCTCCTACGAGCAGTACTTC	CASSWDSSYEQYF
TRBV29-1	NA	12	TRBJ1-2	NA	TGCAGCGTTATGACGGGGGACTATGGCTACACCTTC	CSVMTGDYGYTF
TRBV12-3/TRBV12-4	NA	13	TRBJ1-1	NA	TGTGCCAGCAGCCCAGGGTGGAGGACTGAAGCTTTCTTT	CASSPGWRTEAFF
TRBV6-2/TRBV6-3	NA	12	TRBJ1-4	NA	TGTGCCAGCAGGACGGCCAATGAAAAACTGTTTTTT	CASRTANEKLFF
TRBV7-9	NA	14	TRBJ1-1	NA	TGTGCCAGCAGCTTAGCGGCAGGGTGGGATGAAGCTTTCTTT	CASSLAAGWDEAFF
TRBV6-5	NA	14	TRBJ1-2	NA	TGTGCCAGCAGTCCAAACAGGGAAATTGGTGGCTACACCTTC	CASSPNREIGGYTF
TRBV5-1	NA	14	TRBJ1-2	NA	TGCGCCAGCAGCTTTGACACTACTATGGATGGCTACACCTTC	CASSFDTTMDGYTF
TRBV7-2	NA	15	TRBJ2-7	NA	TGTGCCAGCAGCCCGTCGGCAGATCGCTCCTACGAGCAGTACTTC	CASSPSADRSYEQYF
TRBV20-1	NA	11	TRBJ1-2	TRBD1	TGCAGTGCCTGGGACAGCTATGGCTACACCTTC	CSAWDSYGYTF
TRBV7-2	NA	16	TRBJ2-3	TRBD2	TGTGCCAGCAGCTTAGCGCCTACTAGCGGCCAGGATACGCAGTATTTT	CASSLAPTSGQDTQYF
TRBV9	NA	16	TRBJ2-7	NA	TGTGCCAGCAGCCCCGGAGACAGCCGCCCGCCCTACGAGCAGTACTTC	CASSPGDSRPPYEQYF
TRBV6-1	NA	13	TRBJ2-1	TRBD2	TGTGCCAGCTGGCGGGGGGCCTACAATGAGCAGTTCTTC	CASWRGAYNEQFF
TRBV20-1	once	12	TRBJ1-2	TRBD1	TGCAGTGCTGGACAGGTTAACTATGGCTACACCTTC	CSAGQVNYGYTF
TRBV27	NA	10	TRBJ1-5	NA	TGTGCCACCCTAAATCAGCCCCAGCATTTT	CATLNQPQHF
TRBV28	NA	15	TRBJ1-2	TRBD1	TGTGCCAGCAGTCTTACGGGACAGGGCGGCTATGGCTACACCTTC	CASSLTGQGGYGYTF
TRBV9	NA	14	TRBJ1-4	NA	TGTGCCAGCAGCGGAGCAGGGGACCAGGAAAAACTGTTTTTT	CASSGAGDQEKLFF
TRBV5-1	NA	14	TRBJ1-1	NA	TGCGCCAGCAGCGACCCGGACTTTATCTCTGAAGCTTTCTTT	CASSDPDFISEAFF
TRBV4-1	NA	15	TRBJ2-7	NA	TGCGCCAGCAGCCAAGGGTTGGCCGATACCTACGAGCAGTACTTC	CASSQGLADTYEQYF
TRBV30	once	11	TRBJ1-1	NA	TGTGCCCATCACAGGGACACTGAAGCTTTCTTT	CAHHRDTEAFF
TRBV20-1	NA	12	TRBJ2-7	NA	TGCAGTGCTGGCCGGGCCTGGGGGGAGCAGTACTTC	CSAGRAWGEQYF
TRBV12-3/TRBV12-4	NA	14	TRBJ2-2	TRBD1	TGTGCCAGCAGTCCCCAGGGGGCTGGCGGGGAGCTGTTTTTT	CASSPQGAGGELFF
TRBV28	NA	14	TRBJ1-4	NA	TGTGCCAGCACCCAGACCGGATGGGGCGAAAAACTGTTTTTT	CASTQTGWGEKLFF
TRBV6-6	NA	15	TRBJ1-1	NA	TGTGCCAGCAGTTCTAGGGGCACCGGGGACACTGAAGCTTTCTTT	CASSSRGTGDTEAFF
TRBV4-2	NA	15	TRBJ1-2	NA	TGTGCCAGCAGCCGACCGGGACGGACTAACTATGGCTACACCTTC	CASSRPGRTNYGYTF
TRBV6-2/TRBV6-3	NA	15	TRBJ1-1	TRBD1	TGTGCCAGCAGAATTCTCAGGGGGCCTAGCCCTGAAGCTTTCTTT	CASRILRGPSPEAFF
TRBV6-2/TRBV6-3	NA	16	TRBJ1-2	NA	TGTGCCAGCAGTTACCGGAGGTCCGGATACAACTATGGCTACACCTTC	CASSYRRSGYNYGYTF
TRBV12-3/TRBV12-4	NA	17	TRBJ1-5	TRBD1	TGTGCCAGCAGTCCCCGGGACAGGGTAAGGGGCAATCAGCCCCAGCATTTT	CASSPRDRVRGNQPQHF
TRBV20-1	NA	16	TRBJ2-6	NA	TGCAGTGCTAGAGTGATGGGAGGCTCTGGGGCCAACGTCCTGACTTTC	CSARVMGGSGANVLTF
TRBV10-3	NA	15	TRBJ2-7	NA	TGTGCCATTATGAGCGGGGACACTTCCTCCTACGAGCAGTACTTC	CAIMSGDTSSYEQYF
TRBV9	NA	14	TRBJ2-3	NA	TGTGCCAGCAGCGCGAGACTAGGGTCAGATACGCAGTATTTT	CASSARLGSDTQYF
TRBV2	NA	13	TRBJ2-7	NA	TGTGCCAGCAGTGATCAGGGTGGGGACGAGCAGTACTTC	CASSDQGGDEQYF
TRBV29-1	NA	13	TRBJ2-1	NA	TGCAGCGTTGAAATCACGGCGTTGAATGAGCAGTTCTTC	CSVEITALNEQFF
TRBV7-2	NA	16	TRBJ2-2	TRBD2	TGTGCCAGCAGCCTTGGGAGCGGGGGGCAGGTCGGGGAGCTGTTTTTT	CASSLGSGGQVGELFF
TRBV20-1	NA	14	TRBJ1-5	TRBD1	TGCAGTGCTCTGGGACAGGGGGTTATTCAGCCCCAGCATTTT	CSALGQGVIQPQHF
TRBV7-9	NA	13	TRBJ1-2	TRBD1	TGTGCCAGCAGGGACAGGGTCGTCTATGGCTACACCTTC	CASRDRVVYGYTF
TRBV4-2	NA	19	TRBJ1-2	NA	TGTGCCAGCAGCCAAGAGAGGGGTAACAGGGATTTGGTGGGTTATGGCTACACCTTC	CASSQERGNRDLVGYGYTF
TRBV9	NA	15	TRBJ2-1	NA	TGTGCCAGCAGCGTAGGTCCGGGAAAGGATAGCGAGCAGTTCTTC	CASSVGPGKDSEQFF
TRBV5-1	NA	19	TRBJ1-1	TRBD1	TGCGCCAGCAGCTTATTACGTCTAGGGCAGGGGGCCCCGGGCACTGAAGCTTTCTTT	CASSLLRLGQGAPGTEAFF
TRBV6-6	NA	15	TRBJ2-7	NA	TGTGCCAGCAGTTCCCCGACGGACCACCCTCGCGAGCAGTACTTC	CASSSPTDHPREQYF
TRBV7-9	NA	15	TRBJ1-6	TRBD1	TGTGCCAGCAGCCCTGATGGGACAGTCAATTCACCCCTCCACTTT	CASSPDGTVNSPLHF
TRBV30	NA	15	TRBJ1-2	NA	TGTGCCTGGAGTGATAACACGCTCCAGGGCTATGGCTACACCTTC	CAWSDNTLQGYGYTF
TRBV4-3	NA	13	TRBJ1-2	NA	TGCGCCAGCAGCAAGAATCAGGGAAATGGCTACACCTTC	CASSKNQGNGYTF
TRBV7-2	NA	14	TRBJ1-4	TRBD1	TGTGCCAGCAGCTCAGGACAGGACGTAGCAAAACTGTTTTTT	CASSSGQDVAKLFF